This T cell receptor (beta chain) was recovered during a study of early T cells in non-severe SARS-CoV-2 infection. Study-wide background: Chains stayed unpaired after sequencing of bulk RNA from unsorted whole blood.

CDR3 length: 12 residues. The V gene's germline CDR1 is KGHDR and CDR2 SFDVKD. With 4 bases removed from V and 6 bases from J, the gap between germline ends came to 5 bases. Study-wide results and caveats: The VDJdb matching leaned toward anti-spike CD8 responses and overlooked private and CD4 specificities.

Turning to this clonotype: The antigen is not known.

Unique molecular identifiers were added to individual cDNA molecules. TCRdb reprocessed the 5' RACE reads with MiXCR, giving one entry per CDR3 protein. The repertoire holds about 76,000 distinct CDR3 sequences, with about a sixth as singletons. The chain joins TRBV24-1 to TRBJ2-2; D gene unclear. The TCR sequence derives from an adult who was a healthcare worker with PCR-confirmed SARS-CoV-2 infection or an uninfected control (not recorded which). The sample was whole blood. Here the CDR3 reads CATSDRPGELFF. CDR3 nucleotide sequence: TGTGCCACCAGTGACAGACCCGGGGAGCTGTTTTTT.